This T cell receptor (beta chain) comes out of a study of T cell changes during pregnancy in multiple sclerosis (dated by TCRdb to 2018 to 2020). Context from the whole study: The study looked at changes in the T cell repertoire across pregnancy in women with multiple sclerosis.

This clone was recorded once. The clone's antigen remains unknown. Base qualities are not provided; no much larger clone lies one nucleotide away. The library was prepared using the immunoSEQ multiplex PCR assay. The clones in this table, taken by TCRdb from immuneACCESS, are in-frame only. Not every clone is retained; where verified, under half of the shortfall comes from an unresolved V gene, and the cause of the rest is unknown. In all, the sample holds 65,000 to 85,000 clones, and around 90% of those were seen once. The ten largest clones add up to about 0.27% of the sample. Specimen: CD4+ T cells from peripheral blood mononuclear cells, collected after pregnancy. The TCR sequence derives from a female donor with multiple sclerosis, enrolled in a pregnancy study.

The CDR3 is CASSLDQSPGANVLTF. The sequence in DNA is TGTGCCAGCAGCTTAGATCAAAGCCCTGGGGCCAACGTCCTGACTTTC. The sequence joins TRBV7-9 to TRBJ2-6; no D gene is confidently identified. From the germline V gene (reference sequence), CDR1 is SEHNR and CDR2 is FQNEAQ. Taken from cysteine to phenylalanine, the CDR3 has 16 residues. Here the CDR3 DNA is all that survives: 48 bases in frame from base 1. V and J are truncated by 1 base and 2 bases respectively, leaving an intervening sequence of 9 bases.